The 14 T cell receptor beta chains below all came from one sample that was sequenced in a study of blood T cells in healthy people across ages. Combining a sample-barcoded 5' primer with a J-beta primer mix, a second PCR ran for roughly 7 to 11 cycles. TCRdb re-called the 5' RACE reads through MiXCR, storing one row per CDR3 protein. The table shows around 750,000 distinct CDR3 sequences, with approximately 53% occurring only once. Specimen: blood. Source of these receptors: a man older than 75 in good health.

The chain has TRBV5-1 and TRBJ2-3; unclear D gene. The CDR3 is made up of 15 amino acids. Trimming removed 4 bases from V and 3 bases from J, with 15 bases in between. CDR1 is SGHRS, CDR2 YFSETQ, per germline. CDR3 coding DNA: TGCGCCAGCAGCCCCCGTGGCGGAGTGACAGATACGCAGTATTTT. Translating it yields CASSPRGGVTDTQYF.

Comment on this clonotype: A much larger clone differs from this one at a single base, so this may be a read error. V and J are TRBV29-1 and TRBJ2-4, with D possibly matching TRBD1 (6 bases). The J call may not be correct, given that the DNA end is closer to TRBJ2-7. Germline CDR1 and CDR2: SQVTM and ANQGSEA. This CDR3 has 14 amino acids. The CDR3 DNA follows: TGCGGCGTTGACTTACCAGGGGCGGTCTACGAGCAGTACTTC. Protein: CGVDLPGAVYEQYF.

The sample holds a few counts of this clonotype. The chain links TRBV4-2 to TRBJ2-7; 7 nucleotides agree with TRBD2. V gave up 1 base and J gave up 2 bases; unmatched junction bases: 5. CDR3 length: 15 residues. Germline V lookup: CDR1 LGHNA, CDR2 YNFKEQ. CDR3: CASSQGSGAPYEQYF. The CDR3 DNA sequence: TGTGCCAGCAGCCAAGGGAGCGGGGCCCCCTACGAGCAGTACTTC.

The chain combines TRBV5-1 with TRBJ2-7; D remains unclear. This CDR3 has 14 residues. CDR1 is SGHRS and CDR2 is YFSETQ in the germline V gene. Trimming pared 0 bases from V and 0 bases from J, leaving 7 bases between. The CDR3 DNA reads TGCGCCAGCAGCTTGGACTACCTCTCCTACGAGCAGTACTTC. This encodes CASSLDYLSYEQYF.

The chain employs TRBV25-1 and TRBJ1-1; 7 nucleotides line up with TRBD1. Germline CDR1 reads MGHDK; CDR2 reads SYGVNS. The CDR3 totals 13 residues. V dropped 3 bases and J dropped 7; count of bases not matched to a gene: 5. The CDR3 here is CASSETGSGEAFF. CDR3 in DNA: TGTGCCAGCAGTGAGACAGGGTCAGGTGAAGCTTTCTTT.

The rearrangement uses TRBV6-5 and TRBJ2-7; 12 nucleotides agree with TRBD2. This CDR3 has 15 residues. V dropped 5 bases and J dropped 7; count of bases not matched to a gene: 9. Germline V gives CDR1 MNHEY, CDR2 SVGAGI. CDR3: CASSRWTSGTREQYF. CDR3 DNA: TGTGCCAGCAGTAGATGGACTAGCGGGACGAGGGAGCAGTACTTC.

J is TRBJ1-4 and V is TRBV29-1, with 12 nucleotides matching TRBD1. Germline V gene sequence: CDR1 SQVTM, CDR2 ANQGSEA. The V and J ends lost 6 bases and 7 bases, in that order; junction bases with no gene match: 6. This CDR3 comprises 14 residues. The CDR3: CSVGTGGESEKLFF. The DNA for the CDR3 is TGCAGCGTGGGGACAGGGGGCGAGAGTGAAAAACTGTTTTTT.

The chain uses TRBV25-1 and TRBJ2-5; 10 bases agree with TRBD2. The DNA end is a closer match to TRBJ2-7, so the J assignment may be wrong. This CDR3 region has 14 residues. The germline V gene has CDR1 MGHDK and CDR2 SYGVNS. The CDR3 spells CASSLPGLASEQYF. CDR3 nucleotides: TGTGCCAGCAGCCTTCCGGGACTAGCGAGCGAGCAGTACTTC.

V and J are TRBV18 and TRBJ2-2; 9 nucleotides align to TRBD1. This CDR3 is 15 amino acids long. Germline V gene data show CDR1 as KGHSH and CDR2 as LQKENI. Losses at the gene ends were 3 bases for V and 7 bases for J; bases not matched to a gene: 6. Written as DNA, the CDR3 is TGTGCCAGCTCACCGTGGACAGGGGATGTCGGGGAGCTGTTTTTT. It is translated as CASSPWTGDVGELFF.

This clonotype is a singleton in its sample. This sequence may be a read error, since a much larger clone differs from it by one base. V is TRBV29-1 and J is TRBJ1-2, with 8 bases lining up with TRBD1. With V trimmed by 8 bases and J by 3 bases, 5 bases remained unmatched. Germline loops: CDR1 SQVTM, CDR2 ANQGSEA. The CDR3 runs 12 residues. The CDR3 is CSTGQGDYGYTF. Here the CDR3 DNA reads TGCAGCACTGGACAGGGCGACTATGGCTACACCTTC.

The table lists this clonotype with a few counts. The chain carries TRBV20-1 and TRBJ2-7; TRBD2 matches 11 bases. Germline CDR1 is DFQATT and CDR2 is SNEGSKA (reference sequence). The CDR3 totals 13 residues. V lost 5 bases to trimming and J lost 3 bases; unmatched junction nucleotides: 3. CDR3 sequence reads: CSAPSGRYYEQYF. The CDR3 region has the DNA TGCAGTGCTCCTAGCGGGAGGTACTACGAGCAGTACTTC.

The chain carries TRBV7-2 and TRBJ1-5, with 8 positions matching TRBD1. Germline CDR1 reads SGHTA; CDR2 reads FQGNSA. The CDR3 loop spans 16 amino acids. Trimming cost V 5 bases and J 0 bases; bases outside gene matches: 6. CDR3 protein: CASSPQGAPSNQPQHF. The CDR3 bases are TGTGCCAGCAGCCCTCAGGGGGCCCCTAGCAATCAGCCCCAGCATTTT.

This clonotype was observed a few times. The chain combines TRBV6-5 with TRBJ1-5; D ambiguous. V gave up 5 bases and J gave up 1 base, with 9 bases separating them. This CDR3 is 14 amino acids long. Looked up from germline, CDR1 is MNHEY and CDR2 is SVGAGI. The CDR3 bases are TGTGCCAGCAGTCCCGGACTGAGCAATCAGCCCCAGCATTTT. It yields the protein CASSPGLSNQPQHF.

This chain uses TRBV7-8 with TRBJ2-7; D gene uncertain. Germline CDR1 and CDR2: SGHVS and FQNEAQ. V was cut by 1 base and J by 0 bases, with 10 bases left in between. The CDR3 loop spans 15 amino acids. Here the CDR3 DNA reads TGTGCCAGCAGCTTAGGGCTTTCGAGCTCCTACGAGCAGTACTTC. This codes for CASSLGLSSSYEQYF.